This TCR beta chain stems from a study of control samples from healthy donors and cancer patients. Trimming pared 1 base from V and 3 bases from J, leaving 15 bases between. The CDR3 contains 16 residues. Germline CDR1 LNHNV, CDR2 YYDKDF (reference sequence). Libraries were prepared by immunoSEQ multiplex PCR; TCRdb keeps only in-frame clonotypes and omits some of them. The sample has 90,000 to 100,000 clones, about 79% seen once. The chain couples TRBV15 to TRBJ1-2; the D is unclear. Sequenced sample: blood. The receptor's source is a woman under 40 in good health. The CDR3 sequence: CATSRAGQQNYYGYTF. Here the CDR3 DNA reads TGTGCCACCAGCAGAGCAGGCCAACAAAATTACTATGGCTACACCTTC.